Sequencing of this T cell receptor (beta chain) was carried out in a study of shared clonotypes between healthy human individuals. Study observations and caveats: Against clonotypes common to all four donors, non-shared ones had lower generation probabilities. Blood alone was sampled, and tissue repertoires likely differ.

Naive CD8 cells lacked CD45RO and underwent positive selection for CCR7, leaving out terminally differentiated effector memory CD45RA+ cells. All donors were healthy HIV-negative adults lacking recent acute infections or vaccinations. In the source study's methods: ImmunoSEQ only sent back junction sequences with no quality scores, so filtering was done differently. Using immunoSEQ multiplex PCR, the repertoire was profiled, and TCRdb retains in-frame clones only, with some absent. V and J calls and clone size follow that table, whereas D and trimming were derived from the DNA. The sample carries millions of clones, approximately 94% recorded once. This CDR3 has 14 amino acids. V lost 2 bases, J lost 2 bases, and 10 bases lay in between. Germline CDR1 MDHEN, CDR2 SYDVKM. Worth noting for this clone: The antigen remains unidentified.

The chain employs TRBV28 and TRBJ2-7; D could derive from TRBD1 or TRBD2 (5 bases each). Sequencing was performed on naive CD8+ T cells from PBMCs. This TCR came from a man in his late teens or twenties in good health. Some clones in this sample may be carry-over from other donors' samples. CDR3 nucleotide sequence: TGTGCCAGCAGTTTACCAGGGAGCACCTACGAGCAGTACTTC. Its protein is CASSLPGSTYEQYF.